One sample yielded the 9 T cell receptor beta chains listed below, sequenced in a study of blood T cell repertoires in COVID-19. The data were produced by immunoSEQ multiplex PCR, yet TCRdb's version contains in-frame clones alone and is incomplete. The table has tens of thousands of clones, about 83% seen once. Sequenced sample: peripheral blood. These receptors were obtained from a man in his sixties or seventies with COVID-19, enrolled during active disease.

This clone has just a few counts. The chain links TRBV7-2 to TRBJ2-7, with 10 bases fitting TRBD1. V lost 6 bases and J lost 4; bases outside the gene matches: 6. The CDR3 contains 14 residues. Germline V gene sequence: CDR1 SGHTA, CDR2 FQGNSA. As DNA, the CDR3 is TGTGCCAGCAGACAGGGACAGGGGAAATACGAGCAGTACTTC. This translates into CASRQGQGKYEQYF.

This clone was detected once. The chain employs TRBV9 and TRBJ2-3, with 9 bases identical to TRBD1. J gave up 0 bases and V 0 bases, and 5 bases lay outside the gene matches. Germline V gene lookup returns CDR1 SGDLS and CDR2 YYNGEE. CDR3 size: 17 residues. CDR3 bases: TGTGCCAGCAGCGTAGACTCCGGGACAGGGAGCACAGATACGCAGTATTTT. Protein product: CASSVDSGTGSTDTQYF.

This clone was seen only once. CDR3 coding DNA: TGTGCCAGTAGAATGGGACGGGGGTCCTCTGGAAACACCATATATTTT. This translates into CASRMGRGSSGNTIYF. The J gene is TRBJ1-3, the V gene TRBV19; a possible D gene is TRBD1 (5 bases). Trimming stripped 6 bases from V and 0 bases from J, with 15 bases between. The CDR3 extends over 16 amino acids. Germline CDR1 is LNHDA and CDR2 is SQIVND (reference sequence).

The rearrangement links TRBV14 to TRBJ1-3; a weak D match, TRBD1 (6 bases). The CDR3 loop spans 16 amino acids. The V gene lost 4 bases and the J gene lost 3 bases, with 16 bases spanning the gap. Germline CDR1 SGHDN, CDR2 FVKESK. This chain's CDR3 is CASSLRPPDSGNTIYF. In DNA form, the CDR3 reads TGTGCCAGCAGCCTAAGGCCCCCGGACAGTGGAAACACCATATATTTT.

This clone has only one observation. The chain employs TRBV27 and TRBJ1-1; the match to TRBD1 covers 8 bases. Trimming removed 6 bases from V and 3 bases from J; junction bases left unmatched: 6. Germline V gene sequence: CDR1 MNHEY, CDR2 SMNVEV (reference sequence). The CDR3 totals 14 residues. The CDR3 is CASRTGDLYTEAFF. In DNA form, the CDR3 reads TGTGCCAGCAGGACAGGGGACCTATACACTGAAGCTTTCTTT.

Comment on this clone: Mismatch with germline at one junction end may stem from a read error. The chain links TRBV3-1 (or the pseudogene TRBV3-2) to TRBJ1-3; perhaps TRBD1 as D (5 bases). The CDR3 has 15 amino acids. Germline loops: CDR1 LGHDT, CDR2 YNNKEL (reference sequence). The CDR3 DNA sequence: TGTGCCAGCAGAGGAACAGGTGGCTCTGGAAACACCATATGTTTT. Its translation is CASRGTGGSGNTICF.

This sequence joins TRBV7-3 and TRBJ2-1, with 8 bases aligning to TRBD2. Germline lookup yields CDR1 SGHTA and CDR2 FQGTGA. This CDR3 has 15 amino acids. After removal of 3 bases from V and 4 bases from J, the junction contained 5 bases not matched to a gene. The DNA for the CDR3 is TGTGCCAGCAGCTTCGACGCGGGGGGTTACAATGAGCAGTTCTTC. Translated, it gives CASSFDAGGYNEQFF.

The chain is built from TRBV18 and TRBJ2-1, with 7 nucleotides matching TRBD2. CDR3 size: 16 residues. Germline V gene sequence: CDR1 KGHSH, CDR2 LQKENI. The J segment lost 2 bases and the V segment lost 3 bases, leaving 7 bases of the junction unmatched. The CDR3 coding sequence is TGTGCCAGCTCACCCTCCCAGCGGGGCCCCTACAATGAGCAGTTCTTC. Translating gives CASSPSQRGPYNEQFF.

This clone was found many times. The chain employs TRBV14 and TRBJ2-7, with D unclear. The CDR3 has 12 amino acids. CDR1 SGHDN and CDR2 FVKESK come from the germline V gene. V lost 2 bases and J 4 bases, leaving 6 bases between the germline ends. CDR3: CASSQSRYEQYF. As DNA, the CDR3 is TGTGCCAGCAGCCAAAGCCGATACGAGCAGTACTTC.